The present entry profiles one T cell receptor beta chain with its context. The antigen is undetermined. The sample is drawn from a study of T cells in Graves' hyperthyroidism and ophthalmopathy. Overall study results and limits: For ophthalmopathy, model prediction preceded onset by a median around six months. From stable hyperthyroidism, ophthalmopathy was separated by a 13 V-J model. The blood repertoire included most of the expanded thyroid clonotypes above 0.001.

V was clipped by 8 bases and J by 7 bases, with 14 bases between them. This CDR3 has 13 amino acids. Looked up from germline, CDR1 is ENHRY and CDR2 is SYGVKD. Researchers took RNA transcripts and amplified the TCR beta CDR3 regions from them. HTBI primers were used for first-round RT-PCR of the TCR CDR3. Each CDR3 protein is one row after TCRdb ran MiXCR on the multiplex PCR reads. The top ten hold around 47% of the sample, which has 500,000 to 600,000 distinct CDR3 sequences, 46% seen once. Diagnoses were established using clinical symptoms, serum thyroxine and TRAb, thyroid ultrasound and orbital computed tomography.

This TCR was sampled from an adult woman with Graves' disease, either hyperthyroidism or ophthalmopathy (not recorded which). Sequencing was carried out using peripheral blood or thyroid tissue (not recorded which). This chain uses TRBV10-3 with TRBJ2-2; D assignment may be TRBD1 or TRBD2 (5 bases each). The CDR3 nucleotides read TGTGCCATCCAAAGACCAGGGAGCGGGGAGCTGTTTTTT. The encoded protein is CAIQRPGSGELFF.